This is a list of T cell receptor beta chains from one sample in a study of blood T cell repertoires in COVID-19. The method was immunoSEQ multiplex PCR; TCRdb's version includes in-frame clones alone and lacks a portion of them. The sample consists of about 300,000 clones, around 92% of them appearing once. The source material was peripheral blood. These receptors originate from a man in his late teens or twenties who had recovered from COVID-19. CDR3s include the opening cysteine and the closing phenylalanine or tryptophan. A D gene is named only where the DNA matches it firmly. Where a row states a size, it is once, few, many or the class of an expanded clone; other rows omit it.

TRBJ2-7 | . | . | TRBV3-1/TRBV3-2 | TGTGCCAGCAGTCTGACCCTAAGCGGTATCAACGAGCAGTACTTC | CASSLTLSGINEQYF
TRBJ1-5 | . | . | TRBV19 | TGTGCCAGTAGTAAAATGCGGACATCGGAAGGGGCATATCAGCCCCAGCATTTT | CASSKMRTSEGAYQPQHF
TRBJ2-1 | TRBD2 | . | TRBV27 | TGTGCCAGCAGTTTAAGCGCGGGAGGATCCTACAATGAGCAGTTCTTC | CASSLSAGGSYNEQFF
TRBJ2-3 | TRBD2 | . | TRBV10-3 | TGTGCCATCAGTTCTAGCGGGGGGACAGATACGCAGTATTTT | CAISSSGGTDTQYF
TRBJ1-2 | . | . | TRBV18 | TGTGCCAGCTCACCCCGGGACATAAAGTTGGGTGGCTACACCTTC | CASSPRDIKLGGYTF
TRBJ2-1 | TRBD2 | once | TRBV5-1 | TGCGCCAGCAGCACTTTAGCGGGGATATACAATGAGCAGTTCTTC | CASSTLAGIYNEQFF
TRBJ2-3 | TRBD1 | . | TRBV15 | TGTGCCACCAGCAGTCAAGGACAGGGCCTAGATACGCAGTATTTT | CATSSQGQGLDTQYF
TRBJ1-1 | TRBD1 | . | TRBV3-1/TRBV3-2 | TGTGCCAGCAGCACGCCGGGACAGGGGACCACTGAAGCTTTCTTT | CASSTPGQGTTEAFF
TRBJ1-2 | . | . | TRBV5-1 | TGCGCCAGCGGGGAGTCTAACTATGGCTACACCTTC | CASGESNYGYTF
TRBJ1-1 | . | . | TRBV18 | TGTGCCAGCTCACCCTTCGGTGGAGGTATGAACACTGAAGCTTTCTTT | CASSPFGGGMNTEAFF
TRBJ2-5 | . | . | TRBV10-3 | TGTGCTTCGGGACAAGAGACCCAGTACTTC | CASGQETQYF
TRBJ2-7 | . | . | TRBV21-1 | TGTGCCAGCAGCGCCAGGACTAGCGGGCCTAATTACGAGCAGTACTTC | CASSARTSGPNYEQYF
TRBJ1-2 | . | . | TRBV21-1 | TGTGCCAGCAGCAAACGGGGGCAGGGGGGCGAGGACTATGGCTACACCTTC | CASSKRGQGGEDYGYTF
TRBJ2-5 | . | . | TRBV9 | TGTGCCAGCAGCGCAGAAGAGACCCAGTACTTC | CASSAEETQYF
TRBJ2-1 | TRBD2 | . | TRBV5-1 | TGCGCCAGCAGCTTCGGGACTAGCGGGAGGAGGGATGAGCAGTTCTTC | CASSFGTSGRRDEQFF
TRBJ2-7 | TRBD2 | . | TRBV14 | TGTGCCAGCAGCGAAGGACTAGGGAGCTCCTACGAGCAGTACTTC | CASSEGLGSSYEQYF
TRBJ1-1 | . | . | TRBV5-1 | TGCGCCAGCAGCTCAGGGACATTGAACACTGAAGCTTTCTTT | CASSSGTLNTEAFF
TRBJ1-2 | . | . | TRBV6-4 | TGTGCCAGCAGTGAATCGGGGGTGGATGGCTACACCTTC | CASSESGVDGYTF
TRBJ1-1 | . | once | TRBV18 | TGTGCCAGCTCACCCACGCCCCAGGCTGGGGCTTTCTTT | CASSPTPQAGAFF
TRBJ2-4 | TRBD1 | . | TRBV7-8 | TGTGCCAGCAGCTTAGCGGGGACAGGGGGTTGGGGAAACATTCAGTACTTC | CASSLAGTGGWGNIQYF
TRBJ1-2 | . | . | TRBV5-4 | TGTGCCAGCAGCTACCAGCAGGTCCCCTACTATGGCTACACCTTC | CASSYQQVPYYGYTF
TRBJ2-3 | . | . | TRBV27 | TGTGCCAGCAGTTCCCCTAGCACAGATACGCAGTATTTT | CASSSPSTDTQYF
TRBJ1-1 | TRBD1 | . | TRBV5-1 | TGCGCCAGCAGCTTGGTCCCCCGGGACAGGAACACTGAAGCTTTCTTT | CASSLVPRDRNTEAFF
TRBJ2-1 | . | . | TRBV19 | TGTGCCAGTAGTATTACCGGGATGGGTAATGAGCAGTTCTTC | CASSITGMGNEQFF
TRBJ2-1 | TRBD2 | . | TRBV11-3 | TGTGCCAGCAGCTTCGGACTAGCGAATGAGCAGTTCTTC | CASSFGLANEQFF
TRBJ2-7 | TRBD1 | . | TRBV27 | TGTGCCAGCAGTGGGATCGGGACAGGGATCTACGAGCAGTACTTC | CASSGIGTGIYEQYF
TRBJ1-6 | . | . | TRBV18 | TGTGCCAGCTCACCATCTAGGTACATCAATAATTCACCCCTCCACTTT | CASSPSRYINNSPLHF
TRBJ1-2 | TRBD1 | . | TRBV6-1 | TGTGCCAGCAGTGAAGGCCAGGGGGCAGGGGGCTACACCTTC | CASSEGQGAGGYTF
TRBJ1-6 | . | . | TRBV7-2 | TGTGCCAGCTTGACAGGAGACTATAATTCACCCCTCCACTTT | CASLTGDYNSPLHF
TRBJ2-3 | . | . | TRBV5-1 | TGCGCCAGCAGCTTCGTCGGGACTAGCACAGATACGCAGTATTTT | CASSFVGTSTDTQYF
TRBJ1-2 | . | once | TRBV27 | TGTGCCAGCAGTTTATCGGCAGTCCACTATGGCTACACCTTC | CASSLSAVHYGYTF
TRBJ1-2 | TRBD1 | . | TRBV10-3 | TGTGCCATCAGTGAACTTTGGGGGGGACAGGGCACGGGCTATGGCTACACCTTC | CAISELWGGQGTGYGYTF
TRBJ1-2 | TRBD1 | . | TRBV19 | TGTGCCAGTAGCTCTCCCTTAGGGACAGGATTCAACTATGGCTACACCTTC | CASSSPLGTGFNYGYTF
TRBJ1-4 | . | . | TRBV9 | TGTGCCAGCAGCGCTAGTAGGACAGCCGAAAAACTGTTTTTT | CASSASRTAEKLFF
TRBJ1-2 | . | . | TRBV7-9 | TGTGCCAGCAGCCACCCTTTGCGATCTGGCTATGGCTACACCTTC | CASSHPLRSGYGYTF
TRBJ2-1 | TRBD2 | . | TRBV7-3 | TGTGCCAGCAGCTCTAGCGGGCCCGACACTCCAACCTCCTACAATGAGCAGTTCTTC | CASSSSGPDTPTSYNEQFF
TRBJ1-3 | . | . | TRBV18 | TGTGCCAGCTTACCGAGAAACACGGGGAGAACATCTGGAAACACCATATATTTT | CASLPRNTGRTSGNTIYF
TRBJ1-2 | . | . | TRBV5-4 | TGTGCCAGCACCTCGCCTGGGCAGCTTCCTAACTATGGCTACACCTTC | CASTSPGQLPNYGYTF